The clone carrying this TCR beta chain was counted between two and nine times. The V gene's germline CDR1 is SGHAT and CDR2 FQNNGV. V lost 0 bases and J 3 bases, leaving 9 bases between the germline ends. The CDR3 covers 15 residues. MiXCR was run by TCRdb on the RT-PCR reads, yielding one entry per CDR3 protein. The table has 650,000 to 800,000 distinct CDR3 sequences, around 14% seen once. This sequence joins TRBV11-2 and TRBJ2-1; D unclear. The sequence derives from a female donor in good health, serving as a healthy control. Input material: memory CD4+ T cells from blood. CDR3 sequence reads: CASSLDLVSYNEQFF. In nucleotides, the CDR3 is TGTGCCAGCAGCTTAGATCTAGTAAGCTACAATGAGCAGTTCTTC.